This T cell receptor beta chain was identified during a study of CD8 T cells in ankylosing spondylitis. General study findings and limits: Clones linked to disease were reported to show significant enrichment in matched ankylosing spondylitis synovial fluid. Characteristic of ankylosing spondylitis blood, it appeared, was a TCR beta motif comprising several highly homologous variants.

V was cut by 0 bases and J by 2 bases, with 8 bases left in between. In germline, CDR1 is ENHRY, CDR2 SYGVKD. This CDR3 spans 15 amino acids. In TCRdb, the 5' RACE reads were re-called with MiXCR into one record per CDR3 protein. The profile covers about 840,000 distinct CDR3 sequences, with 12% appearing a single time and about 0.5% taken by the ten largest. In this sample, this clonotype turned up a few times. Its cognate antigen is unknown. The source is a male donor with ankylosing spondylitis. The sample consisted of blood, either unsorted or a sorted T cell fraction (not recorded which). The J gene is TRBJ1-5, the V gene TRBV10-3; TRBD1 is a possible D gene (5 bases). Here the CDR3 DNA reads TGTGCCATCAGTGAGTCGGGAGGGGGCAATCAGCCCCAGCATTTT. Protein sequence: CAISESGGGNQPQHF.